Below are 20 T cell receptor beta chains sequenced from a single sample in a study of blood T cell repertoires in COVID-19. This table comes from immunoSEQ multiplex PCR, and its TCRdb copy is limited to in-frame clones, with some not included. The sample gives around 52,000 clones, approximately 82% of which show up once; roughly 8.7% is in the top ten. The sequencing input was peripheral blood. All receptors derive from a woman aged 80 or over with acute or convalescent COVID-19.

The chain has TRBV27 and TRBJ1-2; tentatively, D is TRBD1 (5 bases). The germline CDR1 and CDR2 sequences are MNHEY and SMNVEV (reference sequence). V shed 5 bases and J shed 0 bases, with 13 bases lying between them. The CDR3 loop spans 15 amino acids. The CDR3 region is CASSPWGGANYGYTF. CDR3 DNA sequence: TGTGCCAGCAGTCCCTGGGGGGGAGCTAACTATGGCTACACCTTC.

V and J are TRBV5-1 and TRBJ1-5, with 7 bases that match TRBD1. The CDR3 length is 15 residues. The germline V gene has CDR1 SGHRS and CDR2 YFSETQ. The ends lost 0 bases at V and 4 bases at J; junction bases unmatched: 4. The CDR3 protein is CASSLGGQINQPQHF. The CDR3 DNA reads TGCGCCAGCAGCTTGGGGGGACAGATTAATCAGCCCCAGCATTTT.

The chain joins TRBV9 to TRBJ1-2; 7 nucleotides align to TRBD1. With V trimmed by 3 bases and J by 3 bases, 8 bases remained unmatched. The CDR3 is made up of 15 amino acids. Germline lookup yields CDR1 SGDLS and CDR2 YYNGEE. The CDR3 loop reads CASSGRQGIDYGYTF. CDR3 bases: TGTGCCAGCAGCGGTCGACAGGGAATAGACTATGGCTACACCTTC.

The chain couples TRBV19 to TRBJ2-3; D unclear. V was trimmed by 8 bases and J by 1 base, leaving 10 bases between them. The CDR3 covers 13 residues. Germline assignment: CDR1 LNHDA and CDR2 SQIVND (reference sequence). As DNA, the CDR3 is TGTGCCAGTGAGACAACTGGCACAGATACGCAGTATTTT. Its protein product is CASETTGTDTQYF.

This clone was seen more than once but under ten times. The CDR3 here is CASSAGQRTTNEKLFF. CDR3 in DNA: TGCGCCAGCAGCGCCGGACAGAGAACAACTAATGAAAAACTGTTTTTT. The rearrangement joins TRBV5-1 to TRBJ1-4; TRBD1 might be the D (6 bases). The CDR3 length is 16 residues. Germline-derived CDR1 and CDR2 are SGHRS and YFSETQ. V was pared by 4 bases and J by 0 bases, with 13 bases between.

The genes are TRBV14 and TRBJ2-1; TRBD2 aligns across 8 bases. CDR1 SGHDN and CDR2 FVKESK come from the germline V gene. The CDR3 spans 14 residues. The V and J ends lost 0 bases and 5 bases, in that order; junction bases with no gene match: 0. As DNA, the CDR3 is TGTGCCAGCAGCCAAGAACTAGCGGACAATGAGCAGTTCTTC. The encoded protein is CASSQELADNEQFF.

The chain couples TRBV7-9 to TRBJ2-5, with D possibly being TRBD1 (6 bases). V was trimmed by 5 bases and J by 1 base, leaving 8 bases between them. Germline CDR1 reads SEHNR; CDR2 reads FQNEAQ (reference sequence). The CDR3 contains 13 residues. The CDR3 region is CASSRTAQETQYF. The CDR3, as DNA: TGTGCCAGCAGCCGGACAGCCCAAGAGACCCAGTACTTC. Full variable domain (rest looked up from reference TRBV7-9 and TRBJ2-5): DTGVSQNPRHKITKRGQNVTFRCDPISEHNRLYWYRQTLGQGPEFLTYFQNEAQLEKSRLLSDRFSAERPKGSFSTLEIQRTEQGDSAMYLCASSRTAQETQYFGPGTRLLVL.

This clone appeared a single time. The chain combines TRBV7-7 with TRBJ2-5, with D possibly being TRBD2 (6 bases). V lost 1 base to trimming and J lost 7 bases, with 13 bases between them. Germline CDR1 reads SSHAT; CDR2 reads FNYEAQ (reference sequence). There are 14 residues in the CDR3. The CDR3 loop is CASSLETGAWTQYF. CDR3 coding DNA: TGTGCCAGCAGCTTAGAAACGGGAGCGTGGACCCAGTACTTC.

The V gene is TRBV27, the J gene TRBJ2-5, with D maybe TRBD1 (5 bases). The length of the CDR3 is 16 residues. CDR1 is MNHEY and CDR2 is SMNVEV in the germline V gene (reference sequence). Trimming pared 5 bases from V and 1 base from J, leaving 17 bases between. CDR3 in amino acids: CASSPPPQETQETQYF. As DNA, the CDR3 is TGTGCCAGCAGTCCACCGCCACAGGAGACCCAAGAGACCCAGTACTTC.

This clone was recorded a few times. The chain employs TRBV21-1 and TRBJ1-5. TRBV21-1 is a known pseudogene. This CDR3 comprises 16 residues. CDR3 loop: CASNPGRFYSNQPQHF. The CDR3 DNA is TGTGCCAGCAATCCAGGGAGGTTTTATAGCAATCAGCCCCAGCATTTT.

The DNA for the CDR3 is TGTGCCACCAGTTGGGAGGTTCGGGAGACCCAGTACTTC. It is translated as CATSWEVRETQYF. J is TRBJ2-5 and V is TRBV15, with a tentative D call TRBD2 (6 bases). This CDR3 comprises 13 residues. Germline values: CDR1 LNHNV, CDR2 YYDKDF (reference sequence). V was shortened by 6 bases and J by 5 bases, with 13 bases between the two germline ends. Full variable domain (remainder filled in from reference TRBV15 and TRBJ2-5): DAMVIQNPRYQVTQFGKPVTLSCSQTLNHNVMYWYQQKSSQAPKLLFHYYDKDFNNEADTPDNFQSRRPNTSFCFLDIRSPGLGDTAMYLCATSWEVRETQYFGPGTRLLVL.

V usage is TRBV5-4 and J usage is TRBJ2-3, with TRBD2 identical over 14 bases. The CDR3 has 17 residues. V dropped 4 bases and J dropped 2; count of bases not matched to a gene: 6. In germline, CDR1 is SGHNT, CDR2 YYREEE (reference sequence). CDR3 bases: TGTGCCAGCAGCCCAGGGACTAGCGGGAGAAACACAGATACGCAGTATTTT. Translation gives CASSPGTSGRNTDTQYF.

This clone has only one observation. The chain couples TRBV11-2 to TRBJ1-2; D is perhaps TRBD1 (5 bases). V was pared by 5 bases and J by 6 bases, with 16 bases between. The germline CDR1 and CDR2 sequences are SGHAT and FQNNGV. The CDR3 extends over 14 amino acids. The CDR3 is CASSRREGVHGYTF. CDR3 in DNA: TGTGCCAGCAGCAGACGTGAAGGGGTCCATGGCTACACCTTC.

The chain combines TRBV5-4 with TRBJ1-1, with D uncertain. The CDR3 is 15 residues long. V dropped 1 base and J dropped 1 base, with 11 bases sitting between them. CDR1 is SGHNT, CDR2 YYREEE, per germline (reference sequence). The CDR3 coding sequence is TGTGCCAGCAGCTTGTTTTCCTCCGGGAACACTGAAGCTTTCTTT. This gives the protein CASSLFSSGNTEAFF.

Only a few counts were recorded for this clone. The rearrangement joins TRBV19 to TRBJ1-5; perhaps TRBD1 as D (6 bases). The CDR3 has 12 amino acids. The germline V gene has CDR1 LNHDA and CDR2 SQIVND (reference sequence). V was shortened by 3 bases and J by 11 bases, with 11 bases between the two germline ends. CDR3 bases: TGTGCCAGTAGTATGTTCCCAGGGGCCCAGCATTTT. This encodes CASSMFPGAQHF.

This clone was counted a few times. CDR3 sequence (DNA): TGTGCCAGCAGCTTGGCGATTAGCGGGGACTCCTACGAGCAGTACTTC. Its translation: CASSLAISGDSYEQYF. The chain couples TRBV5-5 to TRBJ2-7, with 8 positions matching TRBD2. Germline-derived CDR1 and CDR2 are SGHKS and YYEKEE (reference sequence). With V trimmed by 0 bases and J by 0 bases, 5 bases remained unmatched. This CDR3 is built from 16 residues.

The chain couples TRBV4-1 to TRBJ2-1; the match to TRBD1 covers 9 bases. CDR3 length: 14 residues. Germline trimming cut 5 bases from V and 6 bases from J; bases unmatched to any gene: 5. Germline-derived CDR1 and CDR2 are MGHRA and YSYEKL. CDR3 protein: CASSWDRVGNEQFF. The CDR3 region has the DNA TGCGCCAGCAGCTGGGACAGGGTGGGCAATGAGCAGTTCTTC.

This chain connects TRBV18 to TRBJ2-7; 8 bases agree with TRBD1. The germline V gene encodes CDR1 KGHSH and CDR2 LQKENI. CDR3 length: 13 residues. Trimming cost V 3 bases and J 7 bases; bases outside gene matches: 5. This CDR3 reads CASSPQGAVEQYF. The CDR3 DNA reads as TGTGCCAGCTCACCCCAGGGGGCTGTAGAGCAGTACTTC.

The rearrangement links TRBV2 to TRBJ2-3; 11 bases map to TRBD2. Germline CDR1 SNHLY, CDR2 FYNNEI. The CDR3 has 16 amino acids. V was pared by 3 bases and J by 3 bases, with 5 bases of the junction left unmatched. CDR3 nucleotides: TGTGCCAGCAGTGATGGGGCTAGCGGGAGGACAGATACGCAGTATTTT. This codes for CASSDGASGRTDTQYF.

The V and J genes are TRBV6-5 and TRBJ1-1; D may be TRBD1 (5 bases). Germline CDR1 reads MNHEY; CDR2 reads SVGAGI. Trimming removed 2 bases at V and 3 bases at J, with 13 bases between. The CDR3 totals 15 residues. The CDR3 sequence is CASSYRQGKDTEAFF. The CDR3 coding sequence is TGTGCCAGCAGTTACAGGCAGGGTAAAGACACTGAAGCTTTCTTT.